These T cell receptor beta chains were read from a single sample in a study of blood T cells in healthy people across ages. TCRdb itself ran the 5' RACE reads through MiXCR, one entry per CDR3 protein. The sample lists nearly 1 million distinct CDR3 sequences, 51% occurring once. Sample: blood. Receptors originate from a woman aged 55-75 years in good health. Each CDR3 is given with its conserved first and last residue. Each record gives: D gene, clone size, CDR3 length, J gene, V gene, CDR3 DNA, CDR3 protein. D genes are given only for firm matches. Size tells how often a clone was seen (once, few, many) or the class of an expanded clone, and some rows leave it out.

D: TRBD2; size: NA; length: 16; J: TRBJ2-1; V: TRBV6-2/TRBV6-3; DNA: TGTGCCAGCAGCCTCTGGGGGAGGGTGTCCTACAATGAGCAGTTCTTC; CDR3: CASSLWGRVSYNEQFF
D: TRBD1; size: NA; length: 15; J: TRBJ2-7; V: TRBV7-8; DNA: TGTGCCAGCAGCCCACGGGGACAAACAGGGGTCGAGCAGTACTTC; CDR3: CASSPRGQTGVEQYF
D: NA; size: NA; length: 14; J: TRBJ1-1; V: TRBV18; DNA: TGTGCCAGCTCACCAGAGGGACCAGGTACTGAAGCTTTCTTT; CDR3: CASSPEGPGTEAFF
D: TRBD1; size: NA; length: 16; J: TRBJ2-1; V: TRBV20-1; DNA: TGCAGTGCTAGAGAACTGGCCGGGACAGGGACCGATGAGCAGTTCTTC; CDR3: CSARELAGTGTDEQFF
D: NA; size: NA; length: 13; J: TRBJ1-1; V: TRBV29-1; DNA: TGCAGCACTGGGGAGGGAAAGAACACTGAAGCTTTCTTT; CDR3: CSTGEGKNTEAFF
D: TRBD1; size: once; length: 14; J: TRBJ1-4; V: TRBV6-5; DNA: TGTGCCAGCGCTCAAGACAGGGGGCCTGAAAAACTGTTTTTT; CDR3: CASAQDRGPEKLFF
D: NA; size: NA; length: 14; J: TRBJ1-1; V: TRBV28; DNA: TGTGCCAGCAGTATTCCCGACACGGATTACGAGGCTTTCTTT; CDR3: CASSIPDTDYEAFF
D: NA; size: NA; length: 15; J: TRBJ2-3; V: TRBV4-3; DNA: TGCGCCAGTTCGAGGGGGGCACCCGATGGGGGATCGCAGTATTTT; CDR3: CASSRGAPDGGSQYF
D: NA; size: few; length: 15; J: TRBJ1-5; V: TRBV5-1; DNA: TGCGCCAGCAGCTTGGGAGACAGCCTCAATCAGCCCCAGCATTTT; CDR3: CASSLGDSLNQPQHF
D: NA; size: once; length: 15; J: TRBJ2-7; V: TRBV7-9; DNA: TGTGCCAGCAGCTTAGGGGGTCGGGGGGCCCACGAGCAGTACTTC; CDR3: CASSLGGRGAHEQYF
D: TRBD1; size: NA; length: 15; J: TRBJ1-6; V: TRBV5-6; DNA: TGTGCCAGCAGCTTTGAGGACAGGGACTATTCACCCCTCCACTTT; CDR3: CASSFEDRDYSPLHF
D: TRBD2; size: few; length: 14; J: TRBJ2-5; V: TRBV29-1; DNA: TGCAGCGTTGAAAAAGCGGGAGGGCCTGAGACCCAGTACTTC; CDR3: CSVEKAGGPETQYF
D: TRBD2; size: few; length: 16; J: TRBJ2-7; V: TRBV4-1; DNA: TGCGCCAGCAGCCGAGATCCGGGACTAGCGACATACGAGCAGTACTTC; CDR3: CASSRDPGLATYEQYF
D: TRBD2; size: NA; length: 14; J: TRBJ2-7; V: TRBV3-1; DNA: TGTGCCAGCACGTCAGCGGGAAACTCCTACGAGCAGTACTTC; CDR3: CASTSAGNSYEQYF
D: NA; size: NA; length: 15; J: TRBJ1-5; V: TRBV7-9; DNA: TGTGCCAGCAGCTTATTGGGGGGGAGCAATCAGCCCCAGCATTTT; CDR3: CASSLLGGSNQPQHF
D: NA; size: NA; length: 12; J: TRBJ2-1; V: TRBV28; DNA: TGTGCCAGCAGTCAGCAGGGCCGTGAGCAGTTCTTC; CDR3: CASSQQGREQFF
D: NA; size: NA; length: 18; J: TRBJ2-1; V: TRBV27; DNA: TGTGCCAGCAGTTTATCGATCCTGACTAGACGAAATTACAATGAGCAGTTCTTC; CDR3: CASSLSILTRRNYNEQFF
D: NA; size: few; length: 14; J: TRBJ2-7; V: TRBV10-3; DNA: TGTGCCATCAGTGAGTTTGGCAACAACTACGAGCAGTACTTC; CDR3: CAISEFGNNYEQYF
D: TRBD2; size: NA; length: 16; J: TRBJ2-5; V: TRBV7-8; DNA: TGTGCCAGCAGCTTAGACGAACGAGCGGGAGTCGAGACCCAGTACTTC; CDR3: CASSLDERAGVETQYF
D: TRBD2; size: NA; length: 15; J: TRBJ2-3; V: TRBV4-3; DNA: TGCGCCAGCAGCCAAGATAACCTAGCGGGAGATACGCAGTATTTT; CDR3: CASSQDNLAGDTQYF
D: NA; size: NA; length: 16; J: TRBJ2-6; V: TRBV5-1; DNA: TGCGCCAGCAGCCATTCACAGGGATCTGGGGCCAACGTCCTGACTTTC; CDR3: CASSHSQGSGANVLTF
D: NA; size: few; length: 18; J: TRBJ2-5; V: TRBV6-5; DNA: TGTGCCAGCAGCCTGAAGAGACCGGGACCAGCATCCCAAGAGACCCAGTACTTC; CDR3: CASSLKRPGPASQETQYF
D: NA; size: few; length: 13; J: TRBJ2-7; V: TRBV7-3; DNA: TGTGCCAGCAGCTTATTTAGGGACTACGAGCAGTACTTC; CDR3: CASSLFRDYEQYF
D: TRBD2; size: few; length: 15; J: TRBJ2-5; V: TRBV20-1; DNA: TGCAGTGCTAGAGTCCGACTAGCGGTCGTAGAGACCCAGTACTTC; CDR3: CSARVRLAVVETQYF
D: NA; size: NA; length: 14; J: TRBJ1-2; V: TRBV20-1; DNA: TGCAGTGCTAGAGAAGGTGTTAACGTATATGGCTACACCTTC; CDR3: CSAREGVNVYGYTF